The 11 T cell receptor beta chains reported below all come from one sample, sequenced in a study of human T cells and chemical hapten exposure. TCRdb fed the RACE reads into MiXCR, producing one record per CDR3 protein. The data hold about 110,000 distinct CDR3 sequences, with approximately 8.8% observed a single time. Time point denoted: patch test 2, 6 weeks after DPC sensitization. Treatment meaning: therapeutic diphenylcyclopropenone sensitization with weekly scalp DPC. Sequences were derived from whole blood, sampled in connection with sensitization to the hapten diphenylcyclopropenone (DPC). The receptors originated from a woman aged 40 to 50 with alopecia areata. Some clones in this sample may be carry-over from other donors' samples.

This clonotype appeared a few times. The J gene is TRBJ2-3, the V gene TRBV6-2 or TRBV6-3; D is ambiguous. The CDR3 consists of 14 residues. V dropped 2 bases and J dropped 6 bases, with 12 bases sitting between them. The V gene's germline CDR1 is MNHEY and CDR2 SVGEGT. The CDR3 DNA reads as TGTGCCAGCAGTTACGTCCCACCACGGGATACGCAGTATTTT. This translates into CASSYVPPRDTQYF.

The chain uses TRBV15 and TRBJ2-7, with D possibly matching TRBD2 (5 bases). Looked up from germline, CDR1 is LNHNV and CDR2 is YYDKDF (reference sequence). The germline V and J ends were trimmed by 5 bases and 6 bases, with 14 bases remaining between them. The CDR3 contains 13 residues. The CDR3 DNA reads as TGTGCCACCAGCCCCCACGAAGGACTCGAGCAGTACTTC. It specifies CATSPHEGLEQYF. Combining the CDR3 with reference TRBV15 and TRBJ2-7 gives the whole variable domain DAMVIQNPRYQVTQFGKPVTLSCSQTLNHNVMYWYQQKSSQAPKLLFHYYDKDFNNEADTPDNFQSRRPNTSFCFLDIRSPGLGDTAMYLCATSPHEGLEQYFGPGTRLTVT.

The sample holds many counts of this clonotype. This rearrangement joins TRBV6-2 or TRBV6-3 to TRBJ1-1; weak D call: TRBD1 (5 bases). CDR1 is MNHEY, CDR2 SVGEGT, per germline. V was cut by 6 bases and J by 5 bases, with 16 bases left in between. The CDR3 contains 14 residues. CDR3: CASRLETGKTEAFF. The CDR3 coding sequence is TGTGCCAGCAGACTTGAAACAGGAAAAACTGAAGCTTTCTTT.

There are many counts of this clonotype. The chain recombines TRBV7-9 with TRBJ2-3, with a possible D match to TRBD2 (6 bases). Trimming took 5 bases from V and 1 from J, leaving 7 bases between them. This CDR3 has 13 residues. Germline V lookup: CDR1 SEHNR, CDR2 FQNEAQ (reference sequence). The CDR3 coding sequence is TGTGCCAGCAGCGGCGGGGGCACAGATACGCAGTATTTT. Protein sequence: CASSGGGTDTQYF.

This clonotype was seen only a few times. The chain combines TRBV6-5 with TRBJ2-3; D may be TRBD1 or TRBD2 (5 bases each). CDR3 length equals 15 residues. Trimming took 5 bases from V and 2 from J, leaving 14 bases between them. Per the germline V gene, CDR1 is MNHEY and CDR2 is SVGAGI. The DNA of the CDR3 is TGTGCCAGCAGTGAAAACCGGGGCTTCACAGATACGCAGTATTTT. Translation: CASSENRGFTDTQYF.

Ten or more counts support this clonotype. The chain joins TRBV29-1 to TRBJ2-1; tentatively, D is TRBD1 (6 bases). This CDR3 contains 19 residues. The germline V and J ends were trimmed by 5 bases and 5 bases, with 31 bases remaining between them. The germline V gene encodes CDR1 SQVTM and CDR2 ANQGSEA. The CDR3 loop reads CSVLSLNTQGPVMHNEQFF. The CDR3, as DNA: TGCAGCGTTTTGTCCCTAAATACTCAGGGGCCCGTGATGCACAATGAGCAGTTCTTC.

This clonotype was detected ten times or more. This rearrangement joins TRBV11-3 to TRBJ1-1, with 7 nucleotides matching TRBD1. This CDR3 comprises 15 residues. Germline V gene sequence: CDR1 SGHNT, CDR2 YENEEA. V gave up 1 base and J gave up 1 base; unmatched junction bases: 3. CDR3 amino acids: CASSLGQGRNTEAFF. The CDR3 nucleotides are TGTGCCAGCAGCTTAGGACAGGGAAGGAACACTGAAGCTTTCTTT.

There are many counts of this clonotype. The rearrangement links TRBV6-1 to TRBJ1-2, with D maybe TRBD1 (5 bases). The V end lost 8 bases, the J end lost 2 bases, and 12 bases lay between the germline ends. This CDR3 comprises 13 residues. Germline V lookup: CDR1 MNHNS, CDR2 SASEGT. Here the CDR3 reads CASGRSGNYGYTF. Here the CDR3 DNA reads TGTGCCAGCGGAAGGTCAGGGAACTATGGCTACACCTTC.

This clonotype was seen only a few times. V gene TRBV9 combines with J gene TRBJ2-3, with a possible D match to TRBD1 (5 bases). Trimming removed 0 bases from V and 3 bases from J, with 14 bases in between. The CDR3 has 16 amino acids. The germline V gene encodes CDR1 SGDLS and CDR2 YYNGEE. The CDR3 sequence: CASSVVGRVETDTQYF. CDR3 coding DNA: TGTGCCAGCAGCGTAGTGGGCAGGGTCGAGACAGATACGCAGTATTTT.

The rearrangement joins TRBV13 to TRBJ2-7; D is undetermined. The CDR3 runs to 14 residues. Germline assignment: CDR1 PRHDT and CDR2 FYEKMQ (reference sequence). V was trimmed by 3 bases and J by 5 bases, leaving 14 bases between them. CDR3 DNA: TGTGCCAGCAGCTTCCCAGGAAGCTTTAACGAGCAGTACTTC. Its translation: CASSFPGSFNEQYF.

This clonotype was seen only a few times. The chain employs TRBV29-1 and TRBJ2-7; D unresolved. The germline V gene has CDR1 SQVTM and CDR2 ANQGSEA. The CDR3 length is 11 residues. Trimming pared 4 bases from V and 7 bases from J, leaving 11 bases between. The CDR3 protein is CSVGLGWEQYF. CDR3 DNA: TGCAGCGTTGGGTTAGGGTGGGAGCAGTACTTC.